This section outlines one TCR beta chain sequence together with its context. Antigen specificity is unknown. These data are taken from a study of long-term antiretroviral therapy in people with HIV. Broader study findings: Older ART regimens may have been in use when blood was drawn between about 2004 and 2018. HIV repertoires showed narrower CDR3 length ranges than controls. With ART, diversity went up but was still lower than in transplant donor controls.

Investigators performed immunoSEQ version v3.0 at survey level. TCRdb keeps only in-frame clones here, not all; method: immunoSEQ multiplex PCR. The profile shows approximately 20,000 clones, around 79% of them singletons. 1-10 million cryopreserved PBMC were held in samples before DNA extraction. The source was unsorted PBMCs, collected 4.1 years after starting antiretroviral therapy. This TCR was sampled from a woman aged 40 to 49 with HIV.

The CDR3 nucleotides read TGTGCCAGCACCGGAACGACAGGGCAGAGCTATGGCTACACCTTC. This gives the protein CASTGTTGQSYGYTF. This chain connects TRBV5-5 to TRBJ1-2; 7 bases agree with TRBD1. CDR1 is SGHKS and CDR2 is YYEKEE in the germline V gene (reference sequence). The trim removed 6 bases at V and 4 bases at J, leaving 12 bases unmatched. The CDR3 is 15 amino acids.